Here is one T cell receptor (beta chain) with its context. Antigen unknown. This specimen comes from a study of beta chain features in type 1 diabetes. Study-wide results and caveats: Moderately but significantly shorter TCRB CDR3s were found in Type 1 diabetes patients in all four CD4+ subsets. Compared with healthy donors, patients appeared to share more similar naive, central memory and regulatory TCRB repertoires. The study found fewer insertions and more deletions at VDJ junctions in type 1 diabetes patients.

Germline CDR1 reads LNHNV; CDR2 reads YYDKDF (reference sequence). CDR3 length: 15 residues. Trimming pared 2 bases from V and 5 bases from J, leaving 13 bases between. The study reverse transcribed the entire isolated RNA, so it sequenced expressed TCRB transcripts. Profiled with immunoSEQ multiplex PCR; TCRdb holds only in-frame clones, not every one. Of a few hundred thousand clones in the sample, approximately 16% are singletons; the top ten hold about 0.08%. This sequence joins TRBV15 and TRBJ2-4; either TRBD1 or TRBD2 may supply D (5 bases each). Sample: naive CD4+ T cells from blood. This clonotype originated in a man aged 25-45 years with type 1 diabetes. Here the CDR3 reads CATSRLGAGENIQYF. The CDR3 DNA is TGTGCCACCAGCAGACTCGGGGCTGGGGAAAACATTCAGTACTTC.